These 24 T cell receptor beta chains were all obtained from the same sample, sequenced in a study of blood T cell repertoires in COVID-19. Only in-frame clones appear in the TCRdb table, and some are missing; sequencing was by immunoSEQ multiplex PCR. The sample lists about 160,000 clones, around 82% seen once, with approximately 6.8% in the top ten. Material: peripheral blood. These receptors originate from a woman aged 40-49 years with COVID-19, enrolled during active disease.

The CDR3 is CASSQGGSYEQYF. The DNA for the CDR3 is TGTGCCAGCAGCCAGGGGGGATCCTACGAGCAGTACTTC. The genes are TRBV12-3 or TRBV12-4 and TRBJ2-7; TRBD1 might be the D (7 bases). This CDR3 region has 13 residues. The V end was cut by 6 bases, the J end by 1 base, with 10 bases between.

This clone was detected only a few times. The CDR3 nucleotides are TGTGCCAGTAGTGCACCGGGACAGGCCCGCTATGGCTACACCTTC. This gives the protein CASSAPGQARYGYTF. V and J are TRBV19 and TRBJ1-2; 8 nucleotides agree with TRBD1. The CDR3 sequence is 15 residues long. In germline, CDR1 is LNHDA, CDR2 SQIVND (reference sequence). V was pared by 5 bases and J by 4 bases, with 9 bases of the junction left unmatched.

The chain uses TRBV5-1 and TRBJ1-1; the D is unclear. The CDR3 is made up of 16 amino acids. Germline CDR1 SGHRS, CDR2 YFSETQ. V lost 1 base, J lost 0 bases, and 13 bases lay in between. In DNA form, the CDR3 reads TGCGCCAGCAGCTTGCGACCAGGCAACATGAACACTGAAGCTTTCTTT. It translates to CASSLRPGNMNTEAFF.

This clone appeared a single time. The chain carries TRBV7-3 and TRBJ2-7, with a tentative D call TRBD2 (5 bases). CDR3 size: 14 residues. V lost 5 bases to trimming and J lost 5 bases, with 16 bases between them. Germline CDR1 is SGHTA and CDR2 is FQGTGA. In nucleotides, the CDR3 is TGTGCCAGCAGCCCATCGGGGAGTTCGGACGAGCAGTACTTC. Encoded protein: CASSPSGSSDEQYF. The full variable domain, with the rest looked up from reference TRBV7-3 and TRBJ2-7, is GAGVSQTPSNKVTEKGKYVELRCDPISGHTALYWYRQSLGQGPEFLIYFQGTGAADDSGLPNDRFFAVRPEGSVSTLKIQRTERGDSAVYLCASSPSGSSDEQYFGPGTRLTVT.

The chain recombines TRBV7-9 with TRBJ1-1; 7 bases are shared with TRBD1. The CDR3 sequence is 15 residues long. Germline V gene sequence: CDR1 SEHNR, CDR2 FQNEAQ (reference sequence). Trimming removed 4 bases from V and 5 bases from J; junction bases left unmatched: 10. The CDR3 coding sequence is TGTGCCAGCAGCTCCCCAAAGGGGGCAGGGACTGAAGCTTTCTTT. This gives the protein CASSSPKGAGTEAFF.

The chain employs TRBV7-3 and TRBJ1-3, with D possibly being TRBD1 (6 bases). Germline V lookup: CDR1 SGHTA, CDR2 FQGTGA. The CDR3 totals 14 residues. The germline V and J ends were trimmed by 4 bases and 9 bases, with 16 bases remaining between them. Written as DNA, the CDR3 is TGTGCCAGCAGCTCCTCGGGGGGCTCGGGCACCATATATTTT. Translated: CASSSSGGSGTIYF.

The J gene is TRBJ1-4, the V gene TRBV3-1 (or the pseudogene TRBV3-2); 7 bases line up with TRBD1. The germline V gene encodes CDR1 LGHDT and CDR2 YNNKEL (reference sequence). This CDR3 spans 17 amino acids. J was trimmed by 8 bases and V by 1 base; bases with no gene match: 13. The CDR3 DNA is TGTGCCAGCAGCCAAGTTAAGGGGGCACCTTATACCGAAAAACTGTTTTTT. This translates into CASSQVKGAPYTEKLFF.

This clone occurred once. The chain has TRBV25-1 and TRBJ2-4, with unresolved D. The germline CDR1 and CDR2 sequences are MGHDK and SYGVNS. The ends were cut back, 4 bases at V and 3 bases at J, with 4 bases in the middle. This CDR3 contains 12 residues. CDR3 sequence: CASSASKNIQYF. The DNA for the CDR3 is TGTGCCAGCAGTGCTAGCAAAAACATTCAGTACTTC.

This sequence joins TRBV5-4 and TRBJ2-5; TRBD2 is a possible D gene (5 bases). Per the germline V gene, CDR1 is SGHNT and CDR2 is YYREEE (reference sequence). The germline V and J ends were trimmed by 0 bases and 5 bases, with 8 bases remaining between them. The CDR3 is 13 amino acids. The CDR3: CASSLAGWETQYF. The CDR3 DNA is TGTGCCAGCAGCTTGGCGGGGTGGGAGACCCAGTACTTC.

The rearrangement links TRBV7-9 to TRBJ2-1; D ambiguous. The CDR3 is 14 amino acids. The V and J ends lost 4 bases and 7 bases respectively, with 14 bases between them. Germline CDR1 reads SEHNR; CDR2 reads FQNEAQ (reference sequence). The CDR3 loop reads CASSSDWFGNEQFF. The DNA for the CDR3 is TGTGCCAGCAGCTCAGACTGGTTTGGTAATGAGCAGTTCTTC.

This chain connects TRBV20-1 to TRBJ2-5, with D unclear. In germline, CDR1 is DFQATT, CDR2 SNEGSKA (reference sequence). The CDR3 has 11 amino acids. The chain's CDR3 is CSVVLRETQYF. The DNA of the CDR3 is TGCAGCGTCGTACTACGGGAGACCCAGTACTTC.

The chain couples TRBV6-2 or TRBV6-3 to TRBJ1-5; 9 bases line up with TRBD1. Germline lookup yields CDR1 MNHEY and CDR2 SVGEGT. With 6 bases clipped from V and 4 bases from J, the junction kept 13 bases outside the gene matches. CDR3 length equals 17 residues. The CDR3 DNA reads TGTGCCAGCAGCCGAAATTTCCGGACAGGGGCGAATCAGCCCCAGCATTTT. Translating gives CASSRNFRTGANQPQHF.

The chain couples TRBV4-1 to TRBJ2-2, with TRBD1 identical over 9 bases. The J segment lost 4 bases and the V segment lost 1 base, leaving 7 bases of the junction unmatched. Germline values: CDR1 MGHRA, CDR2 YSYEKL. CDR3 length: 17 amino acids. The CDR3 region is CASSQAGDRAVTGELFF. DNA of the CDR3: TGCGCCAGCAGCCAAGCGGGGGACAGGGCGGTCACCGGGGAGCTGTTTTTT.

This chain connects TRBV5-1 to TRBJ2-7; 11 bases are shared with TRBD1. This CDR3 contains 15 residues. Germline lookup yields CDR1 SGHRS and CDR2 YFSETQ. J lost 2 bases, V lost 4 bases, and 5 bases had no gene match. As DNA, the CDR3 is TGCGCCAGCAGCAGTTGGACAGGGGGCACCTACGAGCAGTACTTC. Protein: CASSSWTGGTYEQYF.

CDR3 amino acids: CASSTLAGGPAGELFF. Here the CDR3 DNA reads TGTGCCAGTAGTACACTAGCGGGAGGGCCGGCCGGGGAGCTGTTTTTT. This chain joins TRBV19 and TRBJ2-2, with 13 bases that match TRBD2. This CDR3 spans 16 amino acids. Germline assignment: CDR1 LNHDA and CDR2 SQIVND (reference sequence). V was clipped by 4 bases and J by 6 bases; unmatched bases: 5.

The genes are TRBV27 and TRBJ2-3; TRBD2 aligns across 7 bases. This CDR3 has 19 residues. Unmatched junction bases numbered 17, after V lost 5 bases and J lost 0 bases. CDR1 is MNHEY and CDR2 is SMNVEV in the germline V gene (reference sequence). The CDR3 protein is CASSPIMGLTSASTDTQYF. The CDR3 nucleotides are TGTGCCAGCAGTCCCATAATGGGCCTAACTAGCGCAAGCACAGATACGCAGTATTTT.

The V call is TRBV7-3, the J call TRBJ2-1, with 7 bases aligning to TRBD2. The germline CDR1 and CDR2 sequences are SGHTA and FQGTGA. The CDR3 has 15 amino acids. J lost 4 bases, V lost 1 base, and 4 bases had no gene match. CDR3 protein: CASSLISSGYNEQFF. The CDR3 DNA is TGTGCCAGCAGCTTAATTTCTAGCGGATACAATGAGCAGTTCTTC.

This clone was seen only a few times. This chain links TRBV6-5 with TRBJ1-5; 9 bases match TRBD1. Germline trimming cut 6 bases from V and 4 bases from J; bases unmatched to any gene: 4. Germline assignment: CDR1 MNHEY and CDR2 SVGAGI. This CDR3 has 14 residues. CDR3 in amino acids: CASRADRGNQPQHF. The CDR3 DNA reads TGTGCCAGCAGGGCCGACAGGGGGAATCAGCCCCAGCATTTT.

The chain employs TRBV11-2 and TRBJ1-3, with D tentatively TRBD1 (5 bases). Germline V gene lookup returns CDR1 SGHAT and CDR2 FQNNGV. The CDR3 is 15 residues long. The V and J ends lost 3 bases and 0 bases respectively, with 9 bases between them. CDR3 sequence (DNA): TGTGCCAGCAGCTTGAACAGGTTCTCTGGAAACACCATATATTTT. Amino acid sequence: CASSLNRFSGNTIYF.

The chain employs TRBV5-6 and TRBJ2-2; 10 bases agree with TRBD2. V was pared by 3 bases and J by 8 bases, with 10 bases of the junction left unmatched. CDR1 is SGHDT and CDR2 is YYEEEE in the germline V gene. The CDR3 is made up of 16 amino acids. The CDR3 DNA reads TGTGCCAGCAGCTCAACCGGGACTAGCGTGTGGGGGGAGCTGTTTTTT. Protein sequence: CASSSTGTSVWGELFF.

The CDR3 is CASSQVHSSNQPQHF. CDR3 DNA: TGCGCCAGCAGCCAAGTTCACAGTAGCAATCAGCCCCAGCATTTT. The chain uses TRBV4-1 and TRBJ1-5; unclear D gene. The germline V and J ends were trimmed by 1 base and 0 bases, with 7 bases remaining between them. Germline V gene data show CDR1 as MGHRA and CDR2 as YSYEKL. The CDR3 covers 15 residues.

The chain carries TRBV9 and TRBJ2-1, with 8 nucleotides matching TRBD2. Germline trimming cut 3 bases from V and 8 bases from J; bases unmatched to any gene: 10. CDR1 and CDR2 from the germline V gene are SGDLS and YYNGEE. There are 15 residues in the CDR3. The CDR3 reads CASSESGSNRDEQFF. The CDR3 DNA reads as TGTGCCAGCAGCGAGAGCGGGAGTAATAGAGATGAGCAGTTCTTC.

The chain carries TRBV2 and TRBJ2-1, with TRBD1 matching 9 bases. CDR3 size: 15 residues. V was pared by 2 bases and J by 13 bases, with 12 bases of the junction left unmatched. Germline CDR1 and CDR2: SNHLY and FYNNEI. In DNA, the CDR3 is TGTGCCAGCAGTGAATACAGGGGGCCGCCTAATTTACAGTTCTTC. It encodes CASSEYRGPPNLQFF. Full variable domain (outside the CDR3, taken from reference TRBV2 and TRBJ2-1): EPEVTQTPSHQVTQMGQEVILRCVPISNHLYFYWYRQILGQKVEFLVSFYNNEISEKSEIFDDQFSVERPDGSNFTLKIRSTKLEDSAMYFCASSEYRGPPNLQFFGPGTRLTVL.

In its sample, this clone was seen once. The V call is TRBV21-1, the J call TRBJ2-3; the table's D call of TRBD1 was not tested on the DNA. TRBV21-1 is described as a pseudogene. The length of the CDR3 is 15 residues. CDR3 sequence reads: CASMRTGPNTDTQYF. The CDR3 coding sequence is TGTGCCAGCATGAGGACAGGGCCGAACACAGATACGCAGTATTTT.